This T cell receptor beta chain stems from a study of cytomegalovirus exposure and HLA in healthy donors. Broader study findings: TCR beta chain V- and J-gene trimming was linked, in a later analysis, to a missense variant in DCLRE1C. There were reportedly fewer N-insertions in an Asian-associated ancestry cluster than the roughly 610-donor mean, in a later analysis. About 90% or about 30% of the time was how often most TCR beta V segments were productive, according to an earlier analysis.

As concerns this clone: Its antigen is not identified.

The PCR had 60 Vbeta and 13 Jbeta primers. TCRdb's copy holds only in-frame clones and misses some; the assay was immunoSEQ multiplex PCR. Of 75,000 to 95,000 clones in the sample, 80% to 90% were seen once. Though probably carrying unrecorded immune exposures, donors were nominally healthy at sampling. Germline CDR1 MDHEN, CDR2 SYDVKM. The CDR3 loop spans 14 amino acids. V lost 8 bases and J lost 2, with 13 bases in between. The V call is TRBV28, the J call TRBJ1-5; possible D gene TRBD1, 5 bases. This TCR came from a young man in good health and CMV-seronegative. What was sequenced was PBMCs. CDR3 in amino acids: CASGEGRGNQPQHF. For the CDR3, the DNA is TGTGCCAGCGGAGAGGGGAGGGGCAATCAGCCCCAGCATTTT.